This T cell receptor (beta chain) was captured by sequencing in a study of cytomegalovirus exposure and HLA in healthy donors. Both 60 Vbeta primers and 13 Jbeta primers went into the PCR. Method: immunoSEQ multiplex PCR; TCRdb's copy keeps in-frame clones and lacks some. The sample lists about 170,000 clones, roughly four fifths seen once, with roughly 0.82% in the top ten. The V and J ends lost 4 bases and 4 bases respectively, with 12 bases between them. Germline CDR1 and CDR2: SGHKS and YYEKEE (reference sequence). The CDR3 totals 14 residues. Source material: PBMCs. The rearrangement links TRBV5-5 to TRBJ1-3; D is possibly TRBD1 (6 bases). The TCR comes from a female donor in good health and CMV-seronegative. The CDR3 sequence: CASSLQGTGNTIYF. The DNA of the CDR3 is TGTGCCAGCAGCCTCCAGGGGACGGGAAACACCATATATTTT.